This paragraph covers one TCR beta chain sequence. Its recognized antigen is unknown. The CDR3 regions of human TCRbeta chains were analyzed by immunosequencing. Concerning the study's data processing: Repertoire TCRs were checked for matches against a reference library of SARS-CoV-2-specific TCRs that had been generated using the MIRA antigen-specificity platform. Breadth was defined as the fraction of unique TCRs that were SARS-CoV-2-associated. Depth was defined as the fraction of total T cells that were SARS-CoV-2-associated. Each spike-specific TCR was assigned to its reactive spike region and to a CD4 or CD8 class using the MIRA data. Log10-transformed breadth and depth values were compared by one-way ANOVA with Sidak's multiple comparisons tests. The clones in this table, taken by TCRdb from immuneACCESS, are in-frame only. Not every clone is retained; where verified, under half of the shortfall comes from an unresolved V gene, and the cause of the rest is unknown. V, J and clone size reflect that table, while D and trimming were determined from the DNA. The sample table on file contains under 150,000 clones. The ten largest clones represent around 2.4% of the sample.

This entry comes from a study of T cell responses to AZD1222 COVID-19 vaccine (dated by TCRdb to the early 2020s). Study-level background: A total of 233 trial participants underwent TCR sequencing, of whom more than 200 had received two doses of AZD1222 and approximately 26 had received two doses of the MenACWY control vaccine. Trial participants were enrolled by age into 18-55, 56-69 and 70-plus year subgroups, with roughly 160, 29 and 62 TCR-sequenced participants respectively.

V loses 5 bases of germline sequence and J loses 0 bases, and the interval between the two ends is 14 bases. The CDR3 spans 17 residues, from the cysteine through the phenylalanine. Kept here is only the CDR3 DNA, which spans 51 bases and is read in frame from base 1. CDR1 and CDR2, looked up from the germline V gene (reference sequence), are MNHEY and SMNVEV. Per the publication, the time point label means: baseline before first vaccination. Vaccinee samples were obtained from the UK trials COV001 and COV002, which included a single-blind randomized controlled phase 2/3 trial of AZD1222 (ChAdOx1 nCoV-19) in healthy adults. For TCRbeta chain sequencing, PBMC samples were collected from trial participants at day 0 and at day 28 after the second dose. Study-level results and caveats: Most participants were white British and females outnumbered males, and the authors suggested that clonal diversity may have been underestimated. Conclusions about previously exposed vaccinees were limited because only a handful of AZD1222 recipients were SARS-CoV-2 seropositive at baseline. Epitopes outside the regions mutated in the B.1.351 and B.1.1.7 variants were reportedly recognized by nearly half of the unique spike-specific TCRs. Vaccine-associated CD4 TCRs spanned the whole spike protein, with dominant responses in regions 160-218 and 743-854. A significant rise in spike-specific TCR breadth and depth was observed after two AZD1222 doses relative to day 0 and relative to MenACWY recipients. The 56-69-year group was small, and its depth increase did not reach significance, likely because of low power. Because no day 14 peak-response samples were available, repertoires were characterized only after the peak T cell response.

The receptor was isolated from an adult in good health. Sample: peripheral blood. This receptor chain uses TRBV27 and TRBJ1-6, with the D gene not clear enough to name. In nucleotide form, the sequence is TGTGCCAGCAGTACCCAACTACGGAGCTCCTATAATTCACCCCTCCACTTT. This translates into CASSTQLRSSYNSPLHF.